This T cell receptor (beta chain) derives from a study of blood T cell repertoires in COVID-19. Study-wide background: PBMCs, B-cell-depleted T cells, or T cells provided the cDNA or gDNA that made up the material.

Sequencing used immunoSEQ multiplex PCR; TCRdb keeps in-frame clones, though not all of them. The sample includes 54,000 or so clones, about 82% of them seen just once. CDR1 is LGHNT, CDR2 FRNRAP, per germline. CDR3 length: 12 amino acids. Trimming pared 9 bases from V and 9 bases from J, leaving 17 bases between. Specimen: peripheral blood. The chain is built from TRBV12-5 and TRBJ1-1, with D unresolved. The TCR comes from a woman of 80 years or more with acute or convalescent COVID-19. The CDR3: CASTEGKGQAFF. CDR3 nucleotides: TGTGCTAGCACGGAGGGTAAGGGTCAAGCTTTCTTT.